The 22 T cell receptor beta chains below come from one sample, sequenced in a study of T cells after posttransplantation cyclophosphamide. Busulfan-fludarabine conditioning, marrow transplant, and cyclophosphamide on days +3 and +4 were administered. Method: immunoSEQ multiplex PCR; TCRdb's copy keeps in-frame clones and lacks some. The sample counts about 6,700 clones, none seen once; the ten largest own roughly 5.2%. Material: PBMCs, obtained after an allogeneic stem cell transplant with post-transplant cyclophosphamide. The origin of the receptors is a male patient in his thirties who received an allogeneic stem cell transplant from an unrelated donor, was CMV-positive, and had acute and chronic GVHD. Some T cells may have originated in the graft donor.

This clone ranks as medium-sized. CDR3 residues: CASSSQGLPGANVLTF. The CDR3 DNA follows: TGTGCCAGCAGCTCCCAGGGACTCCCTGGGGCCAACGTCCTGACTTTC. The chain carries TRBV11-2 and TRBJ2-6, with TRBD2 as a possible D gene (6 bases). Germline V gives CDR1 SGHAT, CDR2 FQNNGV. The CDR3 is 16 residues long. Deletions cut 4 bases from V and 2 bases from J, with 12 bases between. The entire variable domain, with the rest obtained from reference TRBV11-2 and TRBJ2-6, is as follows: EAGVAQSPRYKIIEKRQSVAFWCNPISGHATLYWYQQILGQGPKLLIQFQNNGVVDDSQLPKDRFSAERLKGVDSTLKIQPAKLEDSAVYLCASSSQGLPGANVLTFGAGSRLTVL.

This clone came up many times. V is TRBV5-1 and J is TRBJ2-2; D is ambiguous. The CDR3 is 13 amino acids. CDR1 is SGHRS and CDR2 is YFSETQ in the germline V gene. V was pared by 3 bases and J by 1 base, with 4 bases between. The DNA for the CDR3 is TGCGCCAGCAGCTCAGGGAACACCGGGGAGCTGTTTTTT. This encodes CASSSGNTGELFF.

This clone was detected many times. This chain joins TRBV7-9 and TRBJ1-1; D not certain. V was cut by 2 bases and J by 5 bases, with 6 bases left in between. CDR3 length equals 12 residues. In germline, CDR1 is SEHNR, CDR2 FQNEAQ (reference sequence). The CDR3 spells CASSLFTTEAFF. DNA for the CDR3: TGTGCCAGCAGCTTATTCACAACTGAAGCTTTCTTT.

This clone was found many times. The rearrangement joins TRBV27 to TRBJ1-1; D uncertain. Trimming shortened V by 11 bases and J by 0 bases, and 13 bases separated the two germline ends. From germline, CDR1 is MNHEY and CDR2 SMNVEV (reference sequence). This CDR3 is 13 amino acids long. As DNA, the CDR3 is TGTGCCGCGGGGTCTTTCCTGAACACTGAAGCTTTCTTT. It is translated as CAAGSFLNTEAFF.

This clone appeared many times. This chain uses TRBV27 with TRBJ1-2; D remains unclear. V was clipped by 1 base and J by 7 bases, with 10 bases between them. This CDR3 is 13 amino acids long. Per the germline V gene, CDR1 is MNHEY and CDR2 is SMNVEV (reference sequence). CDR3 nucleotides: TGTGCCAGCAGTTTATATGGGTGGGCTGGCTACACCTTC. Translating it yields CASSLYGWAGYTF.

Many counts were recorded for this clone. The chain carries TRBV2 and TRBJ1-2; 9 bases map to TRBD1. The CDR3 has 14 residues. V lost 6 bases and J lost 5; bases outside the gene matches: 7. The V gene's germline CDR1 is SNHLY and CDR2 FYNNEI. The CDR3 DNA reads TGTGCCAGCAGGCTACAGGGGGCAGGATATGGCTACACCTTC. Protein product: CASRLQGAGYGYTF.

This clone was observed many times. V and J are TRBV6-5 and TRBJ2-5; TRBD2 matches 7 bases. CDR1 is MNHEY, CDR2 SVGAGI, per germline. This CDR3 region has 12 residues. CDR3 amino acids: CAVGGEVETQYF. CDR3 sequence (DNA): TGTGCAGTTGGGGGGGAAGTGGAGACCCAGTACTTC.

At least ten counts were recorded for this clone. The chain is built from TRBV2 and TRBJ2-5, with 12 positions matching TRBD2. The CDR3 has 17 amino acids. V lost 5 bases to trimming and J lost 6 bases; unmatched junction nucleotides: 13. Germline assignment: CDR1 SNHLY and CDR2 FYNNEI. The CDR3 loop reads CASSRTSGRLFGQTQYF. The CDR3 coding sequence is TGTGCCAGCAGTCGAACTAGCGGGAGGCTCTTTGGGCAGACCCAGTACTTC.

This clone is labeled medium-sized (0.01 to 0.1%). The chain joins TRBV5-1 to TRBJ1-1, with a weak D call TRBD1 (6 bases). The CDR3 has 16 amino acids. Germline V gives CDR1 SGHRS, CDR2 YFSETQ. V lost 3 bases and J 3 bases, leaving 18 bases between the germline ends. The CDR3 protein is CASSWTPMAGDTEAFF. Here the CDR3 DNA reads TGCGCCAGCAGCTGGACCCCGATGGCAGGGGACACTGAAGCTTTCTTT.

Ten or more counts support this clone. The chain joins TRBV9 to TRBJ2-5; maybe TRBD2 (6 bases). The CDR3 runs to 15 residues. V lost 0 bases and J lost 5, with 14 bases in between. Germline V gives CDR1 SGDLS, CDR2 YYNGEE. The DNA for the CDR3 is TGTGCCAGCAGCGTAGGTGGGGGACTCGGGGAGACCCAGTACTTC. Translation: CASSVGGGLGETQYF.

This clone was detected a few times. The rearrangement links TRBV2 to TRBJ1-6; 8 nucleotides align to TRBD1. Germline trimming cut 3 bases from V and 11 bases from J; bases unmatched to any gene: 9. CDR3 length: 15 amino acids. The V gene's germline CDR1 is SNHLY and CDR2 FYNNEI. For the CDR3, the DNA is TGTGCCAGCAGTGATGGGGGACAGGAGGCTGCACCCCTCCACTTT. Amino acid sequence: CASSDGGQEAAPLHF.

By frequency in the sample, this clone is medium-sized (0.01 to 0.1%). The V call is TRBV7-2, the J call TRBJ2-1; the match to TRBD2 covers 14 bases. This CDR3 is 16 amino acids long. CDR1 SGHTA and CDR2 FQGNSA come from the germline V gene. V trimming: 1 base; J trimming: 9 bases; junction bases outside the gene matches: 5. The CDR3: CASSLGTSGRSGEQFF. CDR3 nucleotides: TGTGCCAGCAGCTTAGGGACTAGCGGGAGGTCGGGTGAGCAGTTCTTC.

This clone qualifies as medium-sized (0.01 to 0.1%). This rearrangement joins TRBV6-5 to TRBJ1-1, with D unclear. The CDR3 has 13 amino acids. The germline gives CDR1 MNHEY, CDR2 SVGAGI. V lost 6 bases and J 0 bases, leaving 8 bases between the germline ends. CDR3 bases: TGTGCCAGCAGACAGTCCTTGAACACTGAAGCTTTCTTT. This gives the protein CASRQSLNTEAFF.

There are many counts of this clone. For the CDR3, the DNA is TGCGCCAGCACCCCCTCCGGGGTCGGAAACACCATATATTTT. This translates into CASTPSGVGNTIYF. This chain uses TRBV5-1 with TRBJ1-3, with D hard to call. The germline V and J ends were trimmed by 6 bases and 4 bases, with 14 bases remaining between them. There are 14 residues in the CDR3. Germline assignment: CDR1 SGHRS and CDR2 YFSETQ.

This clone was seen ten or more times. J is TRBJ1-4 and V is TRBV18, with 8 bases lining up with TRBD1. Germline V gene lookup returns CDR1 KGHSH and CDR2 LQKENI. V was pared by 3 bases and J by 4 bases, with 1 base of the junction left unmatched. CDR3 length: 14 residues. CDR3 amino acids: CASSPGQDNEKLFF. CDR3 sequence (DNA): TGTGCCAGCTCACCGGGACAGGATAATGAAAAACTGTTTTTT.

This clone was detected ten times or more. This chain joins TRBV19 and TRBJ2-2; D may be TRBD2 (5 bases). The V gene's germline CDR1 is LNHDA and CDR2 SQIVND (reference sequence). Trimming left V 6 bases short and J 9 bases short, with 14 bases between. CDR3 length: 13 amino acids. In nucleotides, the CDR3 is TGTGCCAGTAGAGACTACCTCAGCCGGGAGCTGTTTTTT. Encoded protein: CASRDYLSRELFF.

This clone was observed at least ten times. This chain links TRBV27 with TRBJ2-2; TRBD2 aligns across 7 bases. The CDR3 is 15 amino acids. V shed 3 bases and J 1 base; nucleotides not matched to a gene: 2. Germline V gives CDR1 MNHEY, CDR2 SMNVEV (reference sequence). DNA of the CDR3: TGTGCCAGCAGTTTCCAGCGGGGGAACACCGGGGAGCTGTTTTTT. Its protein product is CASSFQRGNTGELFF.

This clone was observed at least ten times. This chain joins TRBV19 and TRBJ1-6; D not resolved. The V gene's germline CDR1 is LNHDA and CDR2 SQIVND (reference sequence). The CDR3 totals 11 residues. V dropped 7 bases and J dropped 15 bases, with 13 bases sitting between them. CDR3 region: CASTPGWFLHF. DNA for the CDR3: TGTGCCAGTACCCCGGGGTGGTTCCTCCACTTT.

This clone was detected ten times or more. The chain is built from TRBV15 and TRBJ1-1; a possible D gene is TRBD1 (5 bases). V lost 0 bases to trimming and J lost 1 base, with 9 bases between them. CDR1 is LNHNV, CDR2 YYDKDF, per germline (reference sequence). The CDR3 totals 15 residues. The CDR3 DNA reads as TGTGCCACCAGCAGAGATAGGGGCCCGAACACTGAAGCTTTCTTT. Translating it yields CATSRDRGPNTEAFF.

In its sample, this clone ranks as medium-sized. The rearrangement uses TRBV5-1 and TRBJ2-7; 8 bases are a match to TRBD1. CDR3 length: 14 residues. V trimming: 2 bases; J trimming: 2 bases; junction bases outside the gene matches: 3. Germline V gene sequence: CDR1 SGHRS, CDR2 YFSETQ. The CDR3 protein is CASSFQGAAYEQYF. CDR3 DNA: TGCGCCAGCAGCTTTCAGGGGGCCGCCTACGAGCAGTACTTC.

This clone has a count of ten or more. The chain uses TRBV19 and TRBJ2-5; the D is unclear. V was clipped by 2 bases and J by 2 bases, with 6 bases between them. The CDR3 is 13 residues long. Germline V gene sequence: CDR1 LNHDA, CDR2 SQIVND (reference sequence). The CDR3 bases are TGTGCCAGTAGTATAAATATACAAGAGACCCAGTACTTC. Translation gives CASSINIQETQYF.

The gene calls are TRBV5-4 and TRBJ2-5, with TRBD2 identical over 15 bases. Germline V gene lookup returns CDR1 SGHNT and CDR2 YYREEE (reference sequence). V dropped 4 bases and J dropped 4; count of bases not matched to a gene: 2. This CDR3 is 15 amino acids long. CDR3 sequence: CASSRGLAGGETQYF. The DNA for the CDR3 is TGTGCCAGCAGCAGGGGACTAGCGGGGGGAGAGACCCAGTACTTC.